The 3 T cell receptor beta chains below were found in one sample sequenced in a study of tumor-infiltrating lymphocytes in glioblastoma multiforme. Three nested ARM-PCR rounds with V-beta and C-beta primers built TCRB libraries. MiXCR, applied by TCRdb to the multiplex PCR reads, yields one record per CDR3 protein. The data show around 15,000 distinct CDR3 sequences, with 60% to 75% seen just once and 37% held by the top ten. What was sequenced was brain tumor tissue. Every receptor here comes from a male donor with glioblastoma.

About this clonotype: At one boundary the junction diverges from the germline segment, which might be a read error. The chain is built from TRBV20-1 and TRBJ2-7, with 7 bases that match TRBD2. CDR1 and CDR2 from the germline V gene are DFQATT and SNEGSKA (reference sequence). There are 15 residues in the CDR3. Written as DNA, the CDR3 is TGCGGTGCTAGAGTGCTAGCGGTAGGGTTGTACGAGCAGTACTTC. It is translated as CGARVLAVGLYEQYF.

This clonotype was counted between two and nine times. The chain combines TRBV12-3 or TRBV12-4 with TRBJ1-1, with a weak D call TRBD1 (5 bases). Trimming took 7 bases from V and 4 from J, leaving 16 bases between them. This CDR3 region has 14 residues. The CDR3 loop reads CASNPTAGVTEAFF. The DNA of the CDR3 is TGTGCCAGCAACCCGACGGCGGGGGTCACTGAAGCTTTCTTT.

The chain carries TRBV10-2 and TRBJ1-6; D is possibly TRBD1 (6 bases). The CDR3 has 14 residues. In germline, CDR1 is WSHSY, CDR2 SAAADI. V was trimmed by 7 bases and J by 18 bases, leaving 25 bases between them. The CDR3 sequence: CASTGDFHNSLPHF. DNA for the CDR3: TGCGCCAGCACAGGGGACTTTCATAATTCACTCCCCCACTTT.